The clone carrying this T cell receptor beta chain was seen a few times. Germline values: CDR1 MNHNS, CDR2 SASEGT. CDR3 size: 15 residues. Trimming shortened V by 3 bases and J by 3 bases, and 13 bases separated the two germline ends. Researchers amplified the TCR beta CDR3 regions from RNA transcripts. First-round RT-PCR with HTBI primers amplified the TCR CDR3 region. TCRdb redid the calling of the multiplex PCR reads with MiXCR, one entry per CDR3 protein. The table lists hundreds of thousands of distinct CDR3 sequences, 15% to 20% of them singletons. The sample belongs to a study of T cells in Graves' hyperthyroidism and ophthalmopathy. On the study more broadly: Peripheral blood was secured at the point of initial diagnosis, before any treatment.

The receptor comes from a woman aged 45-60 years with Graves' hyperthyroidism that later progressed to Graves' ophthalmopathy. The rearrangement uses TRBV6-1 and TRBJ2-3, with a possible D match to TRBD1 (5 bases). Source material: blood. CDR3 coding DNA: TGTGCCAGCAGTGACGTTTCCAGGGCGACAGATACGCAGTATTTT. Translation gives CASSDVSRATDTQYF.